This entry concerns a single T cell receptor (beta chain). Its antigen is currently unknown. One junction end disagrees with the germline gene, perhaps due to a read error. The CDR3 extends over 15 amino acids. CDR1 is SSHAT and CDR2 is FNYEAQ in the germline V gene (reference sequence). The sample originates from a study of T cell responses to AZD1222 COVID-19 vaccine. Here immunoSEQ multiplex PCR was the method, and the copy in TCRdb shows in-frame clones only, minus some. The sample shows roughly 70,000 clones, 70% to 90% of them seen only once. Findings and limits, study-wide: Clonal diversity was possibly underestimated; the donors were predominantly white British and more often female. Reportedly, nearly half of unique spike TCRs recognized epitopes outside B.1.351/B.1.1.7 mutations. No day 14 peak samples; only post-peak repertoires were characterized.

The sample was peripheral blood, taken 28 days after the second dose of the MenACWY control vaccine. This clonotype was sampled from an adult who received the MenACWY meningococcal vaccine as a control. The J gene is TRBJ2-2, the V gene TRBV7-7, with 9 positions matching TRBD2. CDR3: CASSLETSGTGELFF. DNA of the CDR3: TGTGCTAGCAGCTTAGAGACTAGCGGTACCGGGGAGCTGTTTTTT.